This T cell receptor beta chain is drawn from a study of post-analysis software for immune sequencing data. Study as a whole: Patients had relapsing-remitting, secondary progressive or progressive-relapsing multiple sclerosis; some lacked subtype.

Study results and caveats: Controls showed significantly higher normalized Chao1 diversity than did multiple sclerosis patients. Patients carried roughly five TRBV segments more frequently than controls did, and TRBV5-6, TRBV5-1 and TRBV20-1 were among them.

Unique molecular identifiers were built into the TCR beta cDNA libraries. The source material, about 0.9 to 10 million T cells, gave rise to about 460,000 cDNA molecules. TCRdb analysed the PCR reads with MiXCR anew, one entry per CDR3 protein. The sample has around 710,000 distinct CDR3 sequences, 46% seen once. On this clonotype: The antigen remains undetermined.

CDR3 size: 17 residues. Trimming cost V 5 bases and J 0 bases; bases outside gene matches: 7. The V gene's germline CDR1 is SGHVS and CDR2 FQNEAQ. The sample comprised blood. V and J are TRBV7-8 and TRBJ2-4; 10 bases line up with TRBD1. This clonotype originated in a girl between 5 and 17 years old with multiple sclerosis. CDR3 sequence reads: CASSPTGQGLAKNIQYF. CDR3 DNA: TGTGCCAGCAGCCCCACGGGACAGGGGCTAGCCAAAAACATTCAGTACTTC.